At least ten counts were recorded for the clone carrying this T cell receptor (beta chain). Antigen unknown. This specimen comes from a study of T cells after yellow fever vaccination. Study-level points and caveats: Most primary-vaccination clones reappeared after the booster (around 95% CD4, roughly 90% CD8). Contamination of FACS-sorted repertoires by abundant clonotypes from the bulk population could occur.

By 5'RACE template switching, TCR cDNA was produced, with a universal primer site and UMIs added in the process. Using its own MiXCR run on the 5' RACE reads, TCRdb lists one record per CDR3 protein. The sample has approximately 250,000 distinct CDR3 sequences, roughly 6.2% seen once. Trimming shortened V by 6 bases and J by 1 base, and 8 bases separated the two germline ends. The CDR3 covers 13 residues. Germline CDR1 MDHEN, CDR2 SYDVKM. The receptor's source is a man between 25 and 39 years old who received the YFV17D yellow fever vaccine. The V gene is TRBV28, the J gene TRBJ2-3; D unclear. Sequences were derived from CD4+ T cells sorted from PBMCs, sampled on the day of the yellow fever booster vaccination. CDR3 in DNA: TGTGCCAGCAGCTCCTACGGCACAGATACGCAGTATTTT. Amino acids: CASSSYGTDTQYF.